Described below is a single T cell receptor beta chain sequence and its context. Clones were sequenced by immunoSEQ multiplex PCR, and TCRdb holds only the in-frame ones, with some missing. The sample shows around 140,000 clones, and roughly 2% sits with its ten largest clones. This sample is part of a study of T cell responses to AZD1222 COVID-19 vaccine. Trimming removed 7 bases from V and 0 bases from J, with 15 bases in between. This CDR3 has 15 residues. CDR1 and CDR2 (germline): MDHEN, SYDVKM. The sequence came from an adult in good health. Source material: peripheral blood. J is TRBJ1-2 and V is TRBV28; D remains ambiguous. This CDR3 reads CASTPGPGTNYGYTF. CDR3 DNA: TGTGCCAGCACGCCTGGGCCAGGTACTAACTATGGCTACACCTTC.